This record covers a single T cell receptor beta chain. These data come from a study of CD8 T cells in Susac syndrome. Germline-derived CDR1 and CDR2 are LGHDT and YNNKEL (reference sequence). V was clipped by 0 bases and J by 9 bases, with 9 bases between them. The CDR3 is 13 amino acids. With random hexamers, reverse transcription was performed on roughly 0.45 to 1 ug of RNA. TCRdb recomputed calls from the immunoSEQ multiplex PCR reads with MiXCR, one row per CDR3 protein. The sample holds under 90,000 distinct CDR3 sequences; approximately 94% are singletons and the top ten take about 0.52%. The chain is built from TRBV3-1 and TRBJ1-5; no definite D call. This receptor was obtained from a human donor with Susac syndrome. The specimen was CD4+ T cells from PBMCs. CDR3 residues: CASSQDQDRPQHF. The CDR3 nucleotides are TGTGCCAGCAGCCAAGATCAAGATCGGCCCCAGCATTTT.